The clone carrying this T cell receptor beta chain came up a few times. Being one base from a much bigger clone, this may be a read error. RNA transcripts yielded amplified TCR beta CDR3 regions. First-round RT-PCR targeting the TCR CDR3 was performed with the HTBI primer set. TCRdb itself ran the multiplex PCR reads through MiXCR, one entry per CDR3 protein. The sample has some 300,000 distinct CDR3 sequences; about 14% are singletons. This sample was taken from a study of T cells in Graves' hyperthyroidism and ophthalmopathy. V lost 2 bases and J lost 3, with 14 bases in between. The CDR3 length is 16 residues. Germline values: CDR1 MNHEY, CDR2 SVGAGI.

Sequenced sample: blood. The receptor was derived from a woman in her twenties or thirties with Graves' hyperthyroidism that later progressed to Graves' ophthalmopathy. This chain joins TRBV6-5 and TRBJ2-4, with D possibly being TRBD1 or TRBD2 (5 bases each). CDR3 DNA sequence: TGTGCCAGCAGTTACACGGGGCCTGGTGGCAAAAACATTCAGTACTTC. It yields the protein CASSYTGPGGKNIQYF.